This TCR beta chain was captured in a study of glioma-infiltrating T cells after dendritic cell vaccination. Study-wide context: Glioblastoma patients came from Phase I and II dendritic cell vaccination trials. Notes on the study in general: Estimated pretreatment TIL content predicted outcome after dendritic cell vaccination.

As regards this clone: Its antigen is unknown.

Assay used: immunoSEQ multiplex PCR; TCRdb lists only in-frame clones, some missing. The sample holds tens of thousands of clones; roughly 85% are singletons and the top ten take about 9.3%. Time point noted: after dendritic cell vaccination, including at tumor progression/relapse. Before vaccination, two weeks after the third vaccination, and at progression, PBMC were collected. The CDR3 runs 18 residues. Germline CDR1 reads SEHNR; CDR2 reads FQNEAQ (reference sequence). Trimming shortened V by 4 bases and J by 0 bases, and 19 bases separated the two germline ends. Source: blood, taken after dendritic cell vaccination. The V and J genes are TRBV7-9 and TRBJ2-1, with D tentatively TRBD2 (7 bases). This sequence originates from a human donor with glioblastoma. CDR3 DNA: TGTGCCAGCAGCTGGGCCACAGGGAGGGATACCTCCTACAATGAGCAGTTCTTC. Protein product: CASSWATGRDTSYNEQFF.